A selection of T cell receptor beta chains follows, all from one sample in a study of response to subunit inactivated influenza vaccine. TCRdb independently ran MiXCR on the RT-PCR reads; one entry per CDR3 protein. The data show fewer than 700,000 distinct CDR3 sequences, with 10% to 15% seen just once and 13% held by the top ten. The sequencing used PBMCs from blood, collected about 40 days after vaccination. Every receptor here comes from a man in his fifties who received an inactivated influenza vaccine. The CDR3 runs from the conserved cysteine through the conserved F or W. A D gene is named only where the DNA matches it firmly. Clone size is stated in some rows and not others, as once, few, many or a class when expanded.

J: TRBJ2-1; V: TRBV5-4; size: -; D: -; DNA: TGTGCCAGCAGCCTCACTAGTAGGGGTGAGCAGTTCTTC; CDR3: CASSLTSRGEQFF
J: TRBJ2-2; V: TRBV28; size: -; D: -; DNA: TGTGCCAGCAGTTTCAGTATAAACGGACAGTGGTGGATCGGGGAGCTGTTTTTT; CDR3: CASSFSINGQWWIGELFF
J: TRBJ2-4; V: TRBV7-2; size: -; D: TRBD2; DNA: TGTGCCAGCAGCCTACCGGGACTAGCGGGTGGGAAAAACATTCAGTACTTC; CDR3: CASSLPGLAGGKNIQYF
J: TRBJ2-5; V: TRBV29-1; size: few; D: TRBD2; DNA: TGCAGCGTTGAAAAGCGGGGGTACCAAGAGACCCAGTACTTC; CDR3: CSVEKRGYQETQYF
J: TRBJ1-1; V: TRBV10-3; size: -; D: -; DNA: TGTGCCATCAGTGAGGGGAACACTGAAGCTTTCTTT; CDR3: CAISEGNTEAFF
J: TRBJ2-2; V: TRBV20-1; size: many; D: -; DNA: TGCAGTGCTAGAACGGCGAACACCGGGGAGCTGTTTTTT; CDR3: CSARTANTGELFF
J: TRBJ1-3; V: TRBV3-1; size: few; D: TRBD1; DNA: TGTGCCAGCAGCCAAGTTACAGGGGGTGGAAACACCATATATTTT; CDR3: CASSQVTGGGNTIYF
J: TRBJ1-1; V: TRBV15; size: few; D: -; DNA: TGTGCCACCATGGTAGGCACTGAAAGCACTGAAGCTTTCTTT; CDR3: CATMVGTESTEAFF
J: TRBJ2-5; V: TRBV7-2; size: -; D: -; DNA: TGTGCCAGCAGCCGCTCTCAGGGGGAGGCCCAGTACTTC; CDR3: CASSRSQGEAQYF
J: TRBJ2-7; V: TRBV20-1; size: few; D: TRBD1; DNA: TGCAGTGCTACCGGGACAGGGGAATCTCAGTACTTC; CDR3: CSATGTGESQYF
J: TRBJ2-3; V: TRBV5-1; size: few; D: TRBD2; DNA: TGCGCCAGCAGCTTGGGTCGACTAGCGGGGAGCACAGATACGCAGTATTTT; CDR3: CASSLGRLAGSTDTQYF
J: TRBJ1-1; V: TRBV15; size: few; D: TRBD1; DNA: TGTGCCACTACGAAGGACAGGCTGCTCGGCACTGAAGCTTTCTTT; CDR3: CATTKDRLLGTEAFF
J: TRBJ2-5; V: TRBV20-1; size: -; D: -; DNA: TGCAGTGCTAGCTATAGGGGGCAAGAGACCCAGTACTTC; CDR3: CSASYRGQETQYF
J: TRBJ2-3; V: TRBV5-1; size: -; D: -; DNA: TGCGCCAGCAGCTTGGAGCGGGCAAGCACAGATACGCAGTATTTT; CDR3: CASSLERASTDTQYF
J: TRBJ2-5; V: TRBV14; size: few; D: -; DNA: TGTGCCAGCAGCCAAGATCCCCCCAAGAGGGATCAGGAGACCCAGTACTTC; CDR3: CASSQDPPKRDQETQYF
J: TRBJ2-4; V: TRBV20-1; size: -; D: -; DNA: TGCAGTGCTAGACCGACAGTCTTAGGCATTCAGTACTTC; CDR3: CSARPTVLGIQYF
J: TRBJ2-1; V: TRBV12-3/TRBV12-4; size: -; D: TRBD2; DNA: TGTGCCAGCAGTTTAGGAGGATGGGGCGGGAGCTACAATGAGCAGTTCTTC; CDR3: CASSLGGWGGSYNEQFF
J: TRBJ2-4; V: TRBV4-1; size: few; D: -; DNA: TGCGCCAGCAGCCATCCGGGGATTACCAAAAACATTCAGTACTTC; CDR3: CASSHPGITKNIQYF
J: TRBJ2-7; V: TRBV30; size: few; D: TRBD2; DNA: TGTGCCTGGAATCTAGCGGGGGGACCAAGCTCCTACGAGCAGTACTTC; CDR3: CAWNLAGGPSSYEQYF
J: TRBJ2-7; V: TRBV9; size: few; D: TRBD1; DNA: TGTGCCAGCAGTAGACTGGGGGACAGCACCTACGAGCAGTACTTC; CDR3: CASSRLGDSTYEQYF
J: TRBJ2-2; V: TRBV12-3/TRBV12-4; size: -; D: -; DNA: TGTGCCAGCAGGGGGCTCCCCAACACCGGGGAGCTGTTTTTT; CDR3: CASRGLPNTGELFF
J: TRBJ2-2; V: TRBV12-3/TRBV12-4; size: many; D: TRBD1; DNA: TGTGCCAGCAGTGACTTCGGGGACAGGGGTCTAACCGGGGAGCTGTTTTTT; CDR3: CASSDFGDRGLTGELFF
J: TRBJ2-7; V: TRBV29-1; size: many; D: TRBD2; DNA: TGCAGCGTTGTAGCGGGAGGGCCTGGAAGACTACTGGAGCAGTACTTC; CDR3: CSVVAGGPGRLLEQYF
J: TRBJ2-4; V: TRBV4-2; size: -; D: TRBD2; DNA: TGTGCCAGCAGCCAAGCTAGCGGGGGGGACCTAGCCAAAAACATTCAGTACTTC; CDR3: CASSQASGGDLAKNIQYF
J: TRBJ1-5; V: TRBV28; size: -; D: -; DNA: TGTGCCAGCATTGGGCAGGGTGGTAATCAGCCCCAGCATTTT; CDR3: CASIGQGGNQPQHF
J: TRBJ2-2; V: TRBV7-9; size: -; D: -; DNA: TGTGCCAGCAGCCCCCGGACCGCATCCGGGGAGCTGTTTTTT; CDR3: CASSPRTASGELFF
J: TRBJ2-7; V: TRBV9; size: -; D: -; DNA: TGTGCCAGCAGCGCTTCTCCCGGGACTGCCACCTACGAGCAGTACTTC; CDR3: CASSASPGTATYEQYF
J: TRBJ2-7; V: TRBV29-1; size: few; D: -; DNA: TGCAGCGTTTCCTGGGGCTACGAGCAGTACTTC; CDR3: CSVSWGYEQYF
J: TRBJ2-5; V: TRBV4-2; size: -; D: TRBD1; DNA: TGTGCCAGCAGCCAATCATCCTCCGGGACAGGGAGCAAAGAGACCCAGTACTTC; CDR3: CASSQSSSGTGSKETQYF
J: TRBJ2-1; V: TRBV5-1; size: -; D: -; DNA: TGCGCCAGCAGCCAGGGACTTTCGAGCTCCTACAATGAGCAGTTCTTC; CDR3: CASSQGLSSSYNEQFF
J: TRBJ2-1; V: TRBV20-1; size: -; D: TRBD2; DNA: TGCAGTGCCAGCCGGAGGCTAGCGGGGCTAGAGCAGTTCTTC; CDR3: CSASRRLAGLEQFF
J: TRBJ2-7; V: TRBV3-1; size: many; D: TRBD1; DNA: TGTGCCAGCAGCGCTCGACAGGGCCCCTACGAGCAGTACTTC; CDR3: CASSARQGPYEQYF
J: TRBJ2-2; V: TRBV11-2; size: -; D: -; DNA: TGTGCCAGCAGCTTAATGAAGAATGTAAACACCGGGGAGCTGTTTTTT; CDR3: CASSLMKNVNTGELFF
J: TRBJ2-3; V: TRBV5-1; size: -; D: TRBD1; DNA: TGCGCCAGCAGCTTCCGGGACAGGGGTCGCTCGGTAGATACGCAGTATTTT; CDR3: CASSFRDRGRSVDTQYF
J: TRBJ1-2; V: TRBV18; size: -; D: TRBD1; DNA: TGTGCCAGCTCAGCACAGGGGTCCTATGGCTACACCTTC; CDR3: CASSAQGSYGYTF
J: TRBJ2-1; V: TRBV5-1; size: few; D: TRBD1; DNA: TGCGCCAGCAGCTTTGAGACAGGGCCCTCCTACAATGAGCAGTTCTTC; CDR3: CASSFETGPSYNEQFF
J: TRBJ2-7; V: TRBV24-1; size: -; D: TRBD1; DNA: TGTGCCACATCTCCGGGACAGGAGACCTACGAGCAGTACTTC; CDR3: CATSPGQETYEQYF